A single sample is the source of the 12 T cell receptor beta chains below, sequenced in a study of CXCR3-negative and CXCR3-positive naive CD8 T cells. UMI-labeled 5' RACE TRB cDNA libraries were prepared from the cells. TCRdb reprocessed the 5' RACE reads and keeps a single row for each CDR3 protein, giving no DNA. The repertoire table contains over 45,000 distinct CDR3 sequences. The specimen sequenced was naive CXCR3- CD8+ T cells from blood. Subset described: CD45RO-CCR7+CD27+CD95- naive CD8+ T cells lacking CXCR3 (TNR3-). Every receptor here comes from a human donor in good health. Some clones in this sample may be carry-over from other donors' samples.

The V gene is TRBV27, the J gene TRBJ2-1; TCRdb gives TRBD2 as the D gene, but with no DNA this cannot be confirmed. The CDR3 extends over 13 amino acids. Germline loops: CDR1 MNHEY, CDR2 SMNVEV (reference sequence). CDR3 sequence reads: CASTLRTGNEQFF.

The chain recombines TRBV7-9 with TRBJ1-4. The CDR3 length is 17 residues. Looked up from germline, CDR1 is SEHNR and CDR2 is FQNEAQ (reference sequence). CDR3 residues: CASSFLTDLAYNEKLFF.

The chain combines TRBV7-9 with TRBJ2-6. CDR3 size: 14 residues. Germline assignment: CDR1 SEHNR and CDR2 FQNEAQ (reference sequence). The CDR3: CASSLATAPDVLTF.

The chain combines TRBV20-1 with TRBJ1-4. The length of the CDR3 is 15 residues. CDR1 and CDR2 (germline): DFQATT, SNEGSKA (reference sequence). The CDR3 region is CSARDLGPAGEKLFF.

The rearrangement joins TRBV7-2 to TRBJ2-7; TCRdb lists TRBD1, though no DNA is available to test this call. The germline V gene encodes CDR1 SGHTA and CDR2 FQGNSA. The CDR3 length is 15 residues. The CDR3 is CASSPSGQSLGEQYF. The full variable domain, rest sourced from reference TRBV7-2 and TRBJ2-7, is GAGVSQSPSNKVTEKGKDVELRCDPISGHTALYWYRQSLGQGLEFLIYFQGNSAPDKSGLPSDRFSAERTGGSVSTLTIQRTQQEDSAVYLCASSPSGQSLGEQYFGPGTRLTVT.

The chain couples TRBV10-3 to TRBJ2-2; TCRdb's D call of TRBD1 is untestable without DNA. CDR3 length: 18 residues. Germline V gene sequence: CDR1 ENHRY, CDR2 SYGVKD. CDR3 in amino acids: CAIKPPDSASGNTGELFF.

The V and J genes are TRBV18 and TRBJ2-3. The CDR3 is 13 amino acids. Germline CDR1 KGHSH, CDR2 LQKENI. This CDR3 is CASSPFDTDTQYF.

The CDR3 reads CSRLAGGVDTQYF. This sequence joins TRBV29-1 and TRBJ2-3; TCRdb names TRBD2, which stays unverified in the absence of DNA. The CDR3 spans 13 residues. CDR1 SQVTM and CDR2 ANQGSEA come from the germline V gene.

The chain carries TRBV29-1 and TRBJ2-2. CDR1 SQVTM and CDR2 ANQGSEA come from the germline V gene. The CDR3 loop spans 14 amino acids. The CDR3 protein is CSVADLTATGELFF.

The chain recombines TRBV4-3 with TRBJ2-7; TCRdb's D call of TRBD2 is untestable without DNA. The CDR3 totals 18 residues. Per the germline V gene, CDR1 is LGHNA and CDR2 is YSLEER. The CDR3 sequence: CASSQEGTSGAYSYEQYF.

This chain connects TRBV28 to TRBJ1-1; TCRdb returns TRBD1, unconfirmable since there is no DNA. This CDR3 region has 17 residues. CDR1 and CDR2 from the germline V gene are MDHEN and SYDVKM. CDR3 residues: CASSFTLWTGPVTEAFF.

The chain couples TRBV7-2 to TRBJ2-6; TCRdb returns TRBD1, unconfirmable since there is no DNA. This CDR3 region has 19 residues. CDR1 and CDR2 (germline): SGHTA, FQGNSA. The CDR3 here is CASSLGTGGVFRGANVLTF.